Below are 7 T cell receptor beta chains sequenced from a single sample in a study of cytomegalovirus exposure and HLA in healthy donors. The study ran its PCR with 60 Vbeta and 13 Jbeta primers. This table comes from immunoSEQ multiplex PCR, and its TCRdb copy is limited to in-frame clones, with some not included. Its listing shows 60,000 to 80,000 clones. The sequencing sample was made of PBMCs. The receptors shown here come from a man aged 40-50 years in good health and CMV-seronegative.

The chain recombines TRBV5-8 with TRBJ1-3, with TRBD1 identical over 7 bases. The CDR3 has 15 residues. Trimming cost V 0 bases and J 3 bases; bases outside gene matches: 3. Germline V gives CDR1 SGHTS, CDR2 YDEGEE. The CDR3 DNA is TGTGCCAGCAGCTTGGGACAGGGATATGGAAACACCATATATTTT. It encodes CASSLGQGYGNTIYF.

V usage is TRBV7-2 and J usage is TRBJ2-2; TRBD2 aligns across 12 bases. After removal of 1 base from V and 8 bases from J, the junction contained 2 bases not matched to a gene. This CDR3 has 15 residues. Per the germline V gene, CDR1 is SGHTA and CDR2 is FQGNSA. DNA of the CDR3: TGTGCCAGCAGCTTAGTAACTAGCGGGAGGGGGGAGCTGTTTTTT. Its translation: CASSLVTSGRGELFF.

This rearrangement joins TRBV5-1 to TRBJ2-2; D remains ambiguous. Germline CDR1 is SGHRS and CDR2 is YFSETQ. V was clipped by 2 bases and J by 3 bases, with 8 bases between them. The length of the CDR3 is 14 residues. In DNA form, the CDR3 reads TGCGCCAGCAGCTTCCGGGTGGACACCGGGGAGCTGTTTTTT. Its protein product is CASSFRVDTGELFF. Based on the CDR3 plus reference TRBV5-1 and TRBJ2-2, the full variable domain is KAGVTQTPRYLIKTRGQQVTLSCSPISGHRSVSWYQQTPGQGLQFLFEYFSETQRNKGNFPGRFSGRQFSNSRSEMNVSTLELGDSALYLCASSFRVDTGELFFGEGSRLTVL.

V gene TRBV7-2 combines with J gene TRBJ2-1; D call uncertain. The V end lost 2 bases, the J end lost 4 bases, and 9 bases lay between the germline ends. The CDR3 extends over 14 amino acids. Germline V gives CDR1 SGHTA, CDR2 FQGNSA. The CDR3 reads CASSLRYNYNEQFF. CDR3 nucleotides: TGTGCCAGCAGCTTACGATACAATTACAATGAGCAGTTCTTC.

The rearrangement joins TRBV14 to TRBJ2-7, with D perhaps TRBD1 (5 bases). The CDR3 contains 15 residues. CDR1 SGHDN and CDR2 FVKESK come from the germline V gene. Trimming took 1 base from V and 5 from J, leaving 15 bases between them. The CDR3 is CASSQGSGKWNEQYF. CDR3 DNA: TGTGCCAGCAGCCAAGGTTCAGGGAAATGGAACGAGCAGTACTTC.

Notes on this clone: The sample has other DNA sequences that encode this CDR3 too. The V gene is TRBV20-1, the J gene TRBJ2-1; D is unclear. The CDR3 loop spans 11 amino acids. The V gene's germline CDR1 is DFQATT and CDR2 SNEGSKA (reference sequence). V was shortened by 2 bases and J by 5 bases, with 4 bases between the two germline ends. This chain's CDR3 is CSARTDNEQFF. DNA of the CDR3: TGCAGTGCTAGAACAGACAATGAGCAGTTCTTC.

The V call is TRBV7-8, the J call TRBJ1-5; 8 bases map to TRBD1. There are 16 residues in the CDR3. Germline values: CDR1 SGHVS, CDR2 FQNEAQ. The V gene end was trimmed by 1 base and the J gene end by 3 bases; junction bases not matched to a gene: 5. The CDR3, as DNA: TGTGCCAGCAGCTTAGACAGGGGGGCCCCCAATCAGCCCCAGCATTTT. This encodes CASSLDRGAPNQPQHF.